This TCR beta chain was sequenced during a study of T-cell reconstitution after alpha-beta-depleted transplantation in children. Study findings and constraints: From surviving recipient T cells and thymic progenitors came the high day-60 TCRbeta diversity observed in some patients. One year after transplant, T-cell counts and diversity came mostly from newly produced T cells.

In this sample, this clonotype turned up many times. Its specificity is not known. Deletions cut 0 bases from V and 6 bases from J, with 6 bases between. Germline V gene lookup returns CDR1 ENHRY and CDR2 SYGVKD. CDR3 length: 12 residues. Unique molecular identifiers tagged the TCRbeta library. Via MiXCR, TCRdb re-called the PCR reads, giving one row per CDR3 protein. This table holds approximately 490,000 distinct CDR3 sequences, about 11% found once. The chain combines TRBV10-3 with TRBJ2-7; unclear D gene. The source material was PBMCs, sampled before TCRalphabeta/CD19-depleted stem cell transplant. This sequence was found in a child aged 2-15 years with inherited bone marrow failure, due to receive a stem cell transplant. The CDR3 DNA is TGTGCCATCAGTGAGTCTGAAGTCGAGCAGTACTTC. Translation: CAISESEVEQYF.